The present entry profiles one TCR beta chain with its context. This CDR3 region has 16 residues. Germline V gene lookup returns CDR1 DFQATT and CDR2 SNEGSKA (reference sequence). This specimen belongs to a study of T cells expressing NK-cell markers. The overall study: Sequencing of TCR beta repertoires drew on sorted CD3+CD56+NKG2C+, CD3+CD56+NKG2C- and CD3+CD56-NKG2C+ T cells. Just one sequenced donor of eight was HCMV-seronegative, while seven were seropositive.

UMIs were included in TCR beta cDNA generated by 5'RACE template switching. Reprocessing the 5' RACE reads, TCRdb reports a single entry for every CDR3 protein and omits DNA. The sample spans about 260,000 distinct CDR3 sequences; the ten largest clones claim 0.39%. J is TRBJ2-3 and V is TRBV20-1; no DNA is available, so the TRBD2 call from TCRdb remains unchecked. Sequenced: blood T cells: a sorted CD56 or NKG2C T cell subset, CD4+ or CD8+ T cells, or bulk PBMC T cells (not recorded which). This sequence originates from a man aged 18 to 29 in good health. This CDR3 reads CSARDQRTPSTDTQYF.